This TCR beta chain was documented in a study of shared clonotypes between healthy human individuals. This table comes from immunoSEQ multiplex PCR, and its TCRdb copy is limited to in-frame clones, with some not included. The repertoire holds some 1 million clones, about three quarters seen once, with roughly 1.4% in the top ten. Nashville, Tennessee was home to all donors, each a Caucasian adult. Turning to this clone: The antigen is unknown.

Findings and limits, study-wide: Only blood samples were collected, and tissue repertoires likely differ. Memory subsets had estimated richness that was generally smaller than that of naive subsets.

The CDR3 loop spans 14 amino acids. V lost 5 bases to trimming and J lost 5 bases, with 13 bases between them. Germline V gene lookup returns CDR1 LNHDA and CDR2 SQIVND (reference sequence). The sequence derives from a man aged 18 to 30 in good health. V is TRBV19 and J is TRBJ2-1; D might be TRBD1 or TRBD2, each matching 5 bases. The sample comprised memory CD4+ T cells sorted from blood. The sample's subset: CD45RA-negative fraction. The CDR3 DNA reads as TGTGCCAGTAGTTTCCGGGACGCCCACAATGAGCAGTTCTTC. Protein product: CASSFRDAHNEQFF.